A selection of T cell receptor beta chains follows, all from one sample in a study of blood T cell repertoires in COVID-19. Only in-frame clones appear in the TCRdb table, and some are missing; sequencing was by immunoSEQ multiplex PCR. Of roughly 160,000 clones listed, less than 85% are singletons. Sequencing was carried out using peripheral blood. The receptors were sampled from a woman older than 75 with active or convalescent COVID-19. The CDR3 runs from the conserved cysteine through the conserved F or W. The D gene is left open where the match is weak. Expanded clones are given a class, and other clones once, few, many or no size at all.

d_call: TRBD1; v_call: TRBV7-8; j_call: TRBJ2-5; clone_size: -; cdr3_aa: CASSLGDREYETQYF; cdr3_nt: TGTGCCAGCAGCTTAGGCGACAGGGAGTATGAGACCCAGTACTTC
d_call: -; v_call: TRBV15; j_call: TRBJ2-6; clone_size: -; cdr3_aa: CATSRDSQGRAGANVLTF; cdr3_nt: TGTGCCACCAGCAGAGATTCCCAGGGCAGGGCTGGGGCCAACGTCCTGACTTTC
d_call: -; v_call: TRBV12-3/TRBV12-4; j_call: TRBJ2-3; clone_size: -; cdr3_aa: CASSLAGGVVYF; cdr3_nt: TGTGCCAGCAGTTTAGCGGGAGGCGTGGTTTATTTT
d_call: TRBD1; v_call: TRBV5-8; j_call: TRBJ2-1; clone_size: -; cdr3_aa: CASSSETGAYNNEQFF; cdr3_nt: TGTGCCAGCAGCTCGGAGACAGGGGCATATAACAATGAGCAGTTCTTC
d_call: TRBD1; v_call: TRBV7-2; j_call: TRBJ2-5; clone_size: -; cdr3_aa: CASSSTGVWGETQYF; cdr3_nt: TGTGCCAGCAGCTCGACAGGGGTTTGGGGAGAGACCCAGTACTTC
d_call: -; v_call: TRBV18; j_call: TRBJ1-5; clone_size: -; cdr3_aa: CASSPPGTNSNQPQHF; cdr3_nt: TGTGCCAGCTCACCACCAGGGACAAATAGCAATCAGCCCCAGCATTTT
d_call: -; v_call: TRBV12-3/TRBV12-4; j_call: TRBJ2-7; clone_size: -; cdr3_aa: CASLRGTVYEQYF; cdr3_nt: TGTGCCAGCCTTCGGGGGACGGTCTACGAGCAGTACTTC
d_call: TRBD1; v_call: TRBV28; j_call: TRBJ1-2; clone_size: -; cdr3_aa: CASSEAGTANYGYTF; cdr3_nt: TGTGCCAGCAGCGAAGCCGGGACAGCTAACTATGGCTACACCTTC
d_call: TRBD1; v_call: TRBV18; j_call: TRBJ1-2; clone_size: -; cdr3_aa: CASSPASQRGHGYGYTF; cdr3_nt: TGTGCCAGCTCACCAGCGAGTCAAAGGGGGCACGGCTATGGCTACACCTTC
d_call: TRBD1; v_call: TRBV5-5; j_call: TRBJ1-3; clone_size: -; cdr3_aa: CASGTGSSGNTIYF; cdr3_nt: TGTGCCAGCGGGACAGGGTCTTCTGGAAACACCATATATTTT
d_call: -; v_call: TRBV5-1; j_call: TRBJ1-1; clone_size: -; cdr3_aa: CASSGQGGETEAFF; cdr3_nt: TGCGCCAGCAGCGGCCAGGGTGGTGAAACTGAAGCTTTCTTT
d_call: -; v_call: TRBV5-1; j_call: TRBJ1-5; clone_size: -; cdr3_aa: CASSAGGNQPQHF; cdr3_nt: TGCGCCAGCAGCGCAGGGGGCAATCAGCCCCAGCATTTT
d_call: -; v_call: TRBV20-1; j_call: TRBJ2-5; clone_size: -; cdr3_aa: CSASGETQYF; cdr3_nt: TGCAGTGCTAGCGGAGAGACCCAGTACTTC
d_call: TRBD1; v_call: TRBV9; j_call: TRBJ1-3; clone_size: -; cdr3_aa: CASSVEIGQGAGNTIYF; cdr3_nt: TGTGCCAGCAGCGTAGAGATCGGACAGGGGGCTGGAAACACCATATATTTT
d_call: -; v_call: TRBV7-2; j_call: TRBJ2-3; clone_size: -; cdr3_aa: CASSLLGTDTQYF; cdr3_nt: TGTGCCAGCAGCTTACTCGGCACAGATACGCAGTATTTT
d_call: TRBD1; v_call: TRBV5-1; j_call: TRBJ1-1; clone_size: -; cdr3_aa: CASLRDSGTEAFF; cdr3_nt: TGCGCCTCACTTCGGGACAGTGGAACTGAAGCTTTCTTT
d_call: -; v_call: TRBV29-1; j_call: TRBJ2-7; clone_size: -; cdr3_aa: CSVKTDPYEQYF; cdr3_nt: TGCAGCGTCAAAACAGACCCCTACGAGCAGTACTTC
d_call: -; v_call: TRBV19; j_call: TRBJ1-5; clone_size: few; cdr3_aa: CASSRAGSNQPQHF; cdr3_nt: TGTGCCAGTAGTCGGGCAGGGAGCAATCAGCCCCAGCATTTT
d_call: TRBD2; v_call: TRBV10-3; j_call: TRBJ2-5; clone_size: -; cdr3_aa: CAISEASSGLAETQYF; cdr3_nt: TGTGCCATCAGTGAGGCGTCTAGCGGCCTGGCGGAGACCCAGTACTTC
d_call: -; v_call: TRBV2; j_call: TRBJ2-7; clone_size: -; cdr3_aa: CASSDHYSYEQYF; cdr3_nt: TGTGCCAGCAGTGATCACTATTCCTACGAGCAGTACTTC
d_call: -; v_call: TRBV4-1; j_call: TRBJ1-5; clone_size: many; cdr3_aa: CASSQEAWGLDQPQHF; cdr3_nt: TGCGCCAGCAGCCAAGAGGCTTGGGGGCTGGATCAGCCCCAGCATTTT
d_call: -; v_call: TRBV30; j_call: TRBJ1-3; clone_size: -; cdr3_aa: CAWTAGRPSNTIYF; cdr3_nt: TGTGCCTGGACCGCAGGGCGTCCTTCAAACACCATATATTTT
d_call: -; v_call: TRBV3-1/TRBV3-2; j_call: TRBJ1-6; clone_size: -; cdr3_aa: CASSHDPTGRNSPLHF; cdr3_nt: TGTGCCAGCAGCCACGACCCAACAGGGCGGAATTCACCCCTCCACTTT
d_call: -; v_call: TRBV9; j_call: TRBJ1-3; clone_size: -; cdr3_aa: CASSVTTSSGNTIYF; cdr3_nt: TGTGCCAGCAGCGTAACTACATCCTCTGGAAACACCATATATTTT
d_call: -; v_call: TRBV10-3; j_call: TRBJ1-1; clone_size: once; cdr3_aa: CAISEGEITEAFF; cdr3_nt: TGTGCCATCAGTGAAGGGGAAATCACTGAAGCTTTCTTT
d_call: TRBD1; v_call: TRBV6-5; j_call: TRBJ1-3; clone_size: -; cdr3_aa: CASRRQGASGNTIYF; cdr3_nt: TGTGCCAGCAGAAGACAGGGGGCGAGTGGAAACACCATATATTTT
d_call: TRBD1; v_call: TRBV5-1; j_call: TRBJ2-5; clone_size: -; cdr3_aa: CASSPGQALETQYF; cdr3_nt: TGCGCCAGCAGCCCGGGACAGGCTCTCGAGACCCAGTACTTC
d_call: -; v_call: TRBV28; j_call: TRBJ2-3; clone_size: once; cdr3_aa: CASSLLGGTDTQYF; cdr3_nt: TGTGCCAGCAGTTTGTTAGGGGGCACAGATACGCAGTATTTT
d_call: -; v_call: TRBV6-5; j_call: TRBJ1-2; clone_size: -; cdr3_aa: CASRSTGEYYGYTF; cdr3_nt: TGTGCCAGCAGATCGACAGGCGAATATTATGGCTACACCTTC
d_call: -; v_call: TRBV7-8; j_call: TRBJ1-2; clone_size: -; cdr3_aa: CASSLESVANYGYTF; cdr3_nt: TGTGCCAGCAGCTTAGAATCGGTGGCTAACTATGGCTACACCTTC
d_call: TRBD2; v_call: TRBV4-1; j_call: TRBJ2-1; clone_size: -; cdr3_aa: CASSQDRTSGRDEQFF; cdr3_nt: TGCGCCAGCAGCCAAGATAGGACTAGCGGGAGGGATGAGCAGTTCTTC
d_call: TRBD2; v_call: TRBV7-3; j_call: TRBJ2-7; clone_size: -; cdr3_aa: CASSSGLAGGVQYF; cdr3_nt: TGTGCCAGCAGCTCCGGACTAGCGGGAGGTGTTCAGTACTTC
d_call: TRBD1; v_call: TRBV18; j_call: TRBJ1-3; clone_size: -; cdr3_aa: CASSSGQAFSGNTIYF; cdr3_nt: TGTGCCAGCTCATCGGGACAGGCCTTCTCTGGAAACACCATATATTTT
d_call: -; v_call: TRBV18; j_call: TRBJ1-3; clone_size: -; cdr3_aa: CASSPGGDVGNTIYF; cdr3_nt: TGTGCCAGCTCCCCGGGAGGGGACGTCGGAAACACCATATATTTT
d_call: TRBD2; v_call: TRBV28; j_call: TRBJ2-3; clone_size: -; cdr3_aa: CASSSGLAGLIDTQYF; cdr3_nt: TGTGCCAGCAGTTCAGGACTAGCGGGACTTATAGATACGCAGTATTTT
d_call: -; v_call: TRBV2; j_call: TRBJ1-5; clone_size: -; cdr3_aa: CASSEQGSNQPQHF; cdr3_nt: TGTGCCAGCAGTGAACAGGGAAGCAATCAGCCCCAGCATTTT
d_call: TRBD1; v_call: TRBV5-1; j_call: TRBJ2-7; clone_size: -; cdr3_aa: CASSWDRGIGEQYF; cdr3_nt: TGCGCCAGCAGCTGGGACAGGGGAATTGGGGAGCAGTACTTC
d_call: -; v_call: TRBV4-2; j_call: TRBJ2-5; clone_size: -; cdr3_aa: CASSQDKETQYF; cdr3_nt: TGTGCCAGCAGCCAAGATAAAGAGACCCAGTACTTC
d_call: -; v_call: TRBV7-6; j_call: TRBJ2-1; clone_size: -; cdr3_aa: CASSLAVGNSYNEQFF; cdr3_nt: TGTGCCAGCAGCTTAGCTGTCGGTAATTCCTACAATGAGCAGTTCTTC
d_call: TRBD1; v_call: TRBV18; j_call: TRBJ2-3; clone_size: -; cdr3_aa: CASSPPAGGITDTQYF; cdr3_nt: TGTGCCAGCTCACCACCGGCAGGGGGAATCACAGATACGCAGTATTTT
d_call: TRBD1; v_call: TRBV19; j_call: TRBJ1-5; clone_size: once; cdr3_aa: CASSSTGADQPQHF; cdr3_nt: TGTGCCAGTAGTTCAACAGGGGCTGATCAGCCCCAGCATTTT
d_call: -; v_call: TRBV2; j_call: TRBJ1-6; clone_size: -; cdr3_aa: CASRPRLEDLGSPLHF; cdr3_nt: TGTGCCAGCAGGCCACGATTGGAGGATCTGGGCTCACCCCTCCACTTT
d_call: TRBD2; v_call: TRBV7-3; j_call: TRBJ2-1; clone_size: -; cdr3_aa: CASSQGLAGGSDEQFF; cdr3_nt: TGTGCCAGCAGCCAGGGTCTAGCGGGAGGGTCGGATGAGCAGTTCTTC
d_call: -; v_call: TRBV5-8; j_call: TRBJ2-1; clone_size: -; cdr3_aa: CASSLYGSSYNEQFF; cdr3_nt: TGTGCCAGCAGCTTGTACGGGAGCTCCTACAATGAGCAGTTCTTC
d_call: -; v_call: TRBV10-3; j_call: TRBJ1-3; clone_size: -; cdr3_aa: CAISEPQGPGNTIYF; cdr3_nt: TGTGCCATCAGTGAGCCTCAGGGTCCTGGAAACACCATATATTTT
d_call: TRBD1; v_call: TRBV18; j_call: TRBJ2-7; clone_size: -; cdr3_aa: CASSPRPGQGSYEQYF; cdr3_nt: TGTGCCAGCTCACCTAGACCGGGACAGGGCTCCTACGAGCAGTACTTC
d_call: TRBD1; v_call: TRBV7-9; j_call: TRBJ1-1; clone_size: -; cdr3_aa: CASSLASGGPGINTEAFF; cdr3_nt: TGTGCCAGCAGCTTAGCGTCAGGGGGACCGGGAATTAACACTGAAGCTTTCTTT
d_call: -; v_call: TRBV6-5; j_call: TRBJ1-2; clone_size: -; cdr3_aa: CASSRLLDGYTF; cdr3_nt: TGTGCCAGCAGCCGCCTATTGGATGGCTACACCTTC
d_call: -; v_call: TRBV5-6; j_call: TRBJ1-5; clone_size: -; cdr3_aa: CASSLSSSGPQHF; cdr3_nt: TGTGCCAGCAGCTTGAGCTCCTCGGGGCCCCAGCATTTT
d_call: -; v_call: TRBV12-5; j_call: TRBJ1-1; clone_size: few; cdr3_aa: CASGYPGNTEAFF; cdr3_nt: TGTGCTAGTGGTTACCCCGGGAACACTGAAGCTTTCTTT